This T cell receptor (beta chain) was sequenced during a study of blood T cell repertoires in COVID-19. Across the whole study: Collection of acute and convalescent COVID-19 samples took place in the United States, Italy and Spain.

In the original processing: The authors estimated nucleated cell counts from reference gene primer amplification. Here immunoSEQ multiplex PCR was the method, and the copy in TCRdb shows in-frame clones only, minus some. For V, J and clone size, that table is used; D and trimming come from the DNA. The sample includes 150,000 to 200,000 clones, roughly 85% of them seen just once. Residents of about two dozen US areas, aged roughly 18 to 89 years, made up the participants. Each participant's cohort was designated according to participant-reported clinical history. The receptor comes from a man between 35 and 55 years old who had recovered from COVID-19. Sequencing was carried out using PBMCs or T cells enriched from blood (not recorded which).

The CDR3 spells CASSPRDRLYGYTF. In nucleotides, the CDR3 is TGTGCCAGCAGTCCCCGGGACAGGCTCTATGGCTACACCTTC. The rearrangement joins TRBV6-5 to TRBJ1-2; 8 nucleotides align to TRBD1. This CDR3 is built from 14 residues. The germline gives CDR1 MNHEY, CDR2 SVGAGI. Trimming took 5 bases from V and 4 from J; bases not matched to a gene: 6.